The next 29 T cell receptor beta chains were all read from a single sample in a study of blood T cells in healthy people across ages. The authors ran a second PCR of 7 to 11 cycles using a sample-barcoded 5' primer and a J-beta primer mix. TCRdb recomputed calls from the 5' RACE reads with MiXCR, one row per CDR3 protein. The data show 710,000 or so distinct CDR3 sequences, approximately 30% seen once. The sample comprised blood. The source is a woman of 80 years or more in good health.

The chain is built from TRBV7-2 and TRBJ1-4; 8 nucleotides match TRBD1. Germline CDR1 is SGHTA and CDR2 is FQGNSA. This CDR3 contains 14 residues. V shed 6 bases, J shed 6 bases, and the junction held 6 bases outside the gene matches. CDR3 sequence: CASRPGGRDEKLFF. The CDR3 coding sequence is TGTGCCAGCAGACCAGGGGGCCGGGATGAAAAACTGTTTTTT. Combining the CDR3 with reference TRBV7-2 and TRBJ1-4 gives the whole variable domain GAGVSQSPSNKVTEKGKDVELRCDPISGHTALYWYRQSLGQGLEFLIYFQGNSAPDKSGLPSDRFSAERTGGSVSTLTIQRTQQEDSAVYLCASRPGGRDEKLFFGSGTQLSVL.

This chain links TRBV7-8 with TRBJ1-5; D remains ambiguous. Trimming took off 0 bases at V and 5 bases at J, with 5 bases between the two ends. Germline V CDR1 and CDR2: SGHVS, FQNEAQ. This CDR3 has 13 amino acids. CDR3 in DNA: TGTGCCAGCAGCTTAGCCGTTGATCAGCCCCAGCATTTT. Translated: CASSLAVDQPQHF.

In its sample, this clonotype was seen many times. V gene TRBV2 combines with J gene TRBJ2-3; the match to TRBD2 covers 13 bases. The length of the CDR3 is 15 residues. Looked up from germline, CDR1 is SNHLY and CDR2 is FYNNEI. V lost 7 bases to trimming and J lost 1 base; unmatched junction nucleotides: 2. CDR3 amino acids: CASKGLAGRTDTQYF. Here the CDR3 DNA reads TGTGCCAGCAAGGGACTAGCGGGACGCACAGATACGCAGTATTTT.

V gene TRBV20-1 combines with J gene TRBJ2-5; 10 bases match TRBD1. Germline CDR1 DFQATT, CDR2 SNEGSKA (reference sequence). The CDR3 covers 15 residues. Trimming took 6 bases from V and 5 from J; bases not matched to a gene: 12. The CDR3 spells CSATAGTGAMETQYF. The CDR3, as DNA: TGCAGTGCCACAGCCGGGACAGGGGCAATGGAGACCCAGTACTTC.

J is TRBJ2-5 and V is TRBV20-1; 11 nucleotides line up with TRBD2. The V gene end was trimmed by 3 bases and the J gene end by 2 bases; junction bases not matched to a gene: 8. CDR1 is DFQATT and CDR2 is SNEGSKA in the germline V gene (reference sequence). The CDR3 is 16 residues long. The CDR3 nucleotides are TGCAGTGCTAGCTCCACTAGCGGGGGATTTCAAGAGACCCAGTACTTC. This translates into CSASSTSGGFQETQYF.

This clonotype was counted between two and nine times. The chain has TRBV9 and TRBJ2-1, with 8 bases lining up with TRBD1. Unmatched junction bases numbered 13, after V lost 4 bases and J lost 10 bases. The CDR3 has 15 residues. Germline-derived CDR1 and CDR2 are SGDLS and YYNGEE. The CDR3 bases are TGTGCCAGCAGCCCTACATCTTCAGGGGGCGACGAGCAGTTCTTC. Its protein is CASSPTSSGGDEQFF.

The rearrangement uses TRBV9 and TRBJ2-1, with D possibly matching TRBD2 (6 bases). From germline, CDR1 is SGDLS and CDR2 YYNGEE. Trimming cost V 0 bases and J 7 bases, with 11 bases left between them. CDR3 length: 14 residues. The DNA of the CDR3 is TGTGCCAGCAGCGTAGGGGACTCCTCAAATGAGCAGTTCTTC. Translated: CASSVGDSSNEQFF.

This clonotype showed up just a few times. The chain uses TRBV7-2 and TRBJ2-1; 11 positions match TRBD2. The J call may be in error: the DNA end matches TRBJ2-7 better. This CDR3 is 15 amino acids long. Germline V gene lookup returns CDR1 SGHTA and CDR2 FQGNSA. The DNA for the CDR3 is TGTGCCAGCAAAATACTAGCGGGAGAATACAATGAGCAGTACTTC. Protein: CASKILAGEYNEQYF.

The CDR3 loop is CSACPPRGSDTQYF. The CDR3 coding sequence is TGCAGTGCTTGTCCCCCCAGGGGCTCAGATACGCAGTATTTT. V gene TRBV20-1 combines with J gene TRBJ2-3, with a weak D call TRBD1 (6 bases). V was trimmed by 5 bases and J by 4 bases, leaving 16 bases between them. The CDR3 runs 14 residues. CDR1 DFQATT and CDR2 SNEGSKA come from the germline V gene (reference sequence).

This clonotype was counted between two and nine times. Being one base from a much bigger clone, this may be a read error. The chain carries TRBV11-2 and TRBJ2-1, with a possible D match to TRBD2 (6 bases). CDR1 and CDR2 (germline): SGHAT, FQNNGV. This CDR3 region has 14 residues. Between the trimmed V and J ends, which lost 6 bases and 8 bases, there was a span of 17 bases. The CDR3, as DNA: TGTGCCAGCAGTTGGCCGGGGACTTTCCATGAGCAGTTCTTC. It is translated as CASSWPGTFHEQFF.

The table lists this clonotype with many counts. The CDR3 sequence is CSGGGATDTQYF. As DNA, the CDR3 is TGCAGTGGCGGGGGGGCAACAGATACGCAGTATTTT. The chain is built from TRBV20-1 and TRBJ2-3; 9 bases line up with TRBD2. Trimming took 7 bases from V and 3 from J; bases not matched to a gene: 2. The CDR3 has 12 amino acids. Germline CDR1 is DFQATT and CDR2 is SNEGSKA (reference sequence).

In this sample, this clonotype turned up a few times. The chain has TRBV5-1 and TRBJ2-3; D ambiguous. The CDR3 has 16 amino acids. Germline CDR1 SGHRS, CDR2 YFSETQ. V shed 0 bases and J shed 2 bases, with 13 bases lying between them. In nucleotides, the CDR3 is TGCGCCAGCAGCTTGGACCCCGACTCTAACACAGATACGCAGTATTTT. Encoded protein: CASSLDPDSNTDTQYF.

This clonotype was seen many times. The rearrangement links TRBV7-2 to TRBJ1-6; TRBD1 matches at 10 bases. In germline, CDR1 is SGHTA, CDR2 FQGNSA. The J segment lost 9 bases and the V segment lost 5 bases, leaving 7 bases of the junction unmatched. The CDR3 is made up of 15 amino acids. The CDR3 DNA follows: TGTGCCAGCAGCCCTCCGGGACAGGGGACTTCACCCCTCCACTTT. Translating gives CASSPPGQGTSPLHF.

The CDR3 here is CASSFLEGGPTYEQYF. The CDR3 nucleotides are TGTGCCAGCAGCTTCCTCGAGGGGGGCCCAACCTACGAGCAGTACTTC. V is TRBV27 and J is TRBJ2-7; D tentatively fits TRBD1 or TRBD2 (6 bases each). The CDR3 extends over 16 amino acids. Germline CDR1 and CDR2: MNHEY and SMNVEV (reference sequence). Trimming took 6 bases from V and 2 from J, leaving 20 bases between them.

The chain joins TRBV27 to TRBJ2-1, with D unresolved. Germline CDR1 MNHEY, CDR2 SMNVEV (reference sequence). This CDR3 has 12 residues. Trimming shortened V by 0 bases and J by 8 bases, and 5 bases separated the two germline ends. The CDR3 bases are TGTGCCAGCAGTTTATCGAGTGATGAGCAGTTCTTC. It specifies CASSLSSDEQFF.

Worth noting for this clonotype: A clone one base away is much larger, so this may be a read error. The V call is TRBV18, the J call TRBJ2-1; 7 bases match TRBD2. There are 14 residues in the CDR3. After removal of 6 bases from V and 12 bases from J, the junction contained 14 bases not matched to a gene. CDR1 KGHSH and CDR2 LQKENI come from the germline V gene. The CDR3: CASSDGYGGTGQFF. Here the CDR3 DNA reads TGTGCCAGCTCCGACGGGTACGGGGGGACTGGGCAGTTCTTC.

The CDR3 nucleotides are TGTGCCAGCAGCCCCACTAGCGACAATGAGCAGTTCTTC. Protein product: CASSPTSDNEQFF. The chain employs TRBV7-9 and TRBJ2-1; 7 positions agree with TRBD2. The germline V gene has CDR1 SEHNR and CDR2 FQNEAQ (reference sequence). V trimming: 5 bases; J trimming: 5 bases; junction bases outside the gene matches: 3. This CDR3 is built from 13 residues.

At least ten counts were recorded for this clonotype. This chain uses TRBV3-1 with TRBJ1-2, with unresolved D. The CDR3 runs to 14 residues. Germline CDR1 is LGHDT and CDR2 is YNNKEL (reference sequence). Trimming removed 4 bases at V and 5 bases at J, with 14 bases between. CDR3 sequence (DNA): TGTGCCAGCAGCCCACTTTCGGTAGGGTATGGCTACACCTTC. Translating gives CASSPLSVGYGYTF.

The J gene is TRBJ2-1, the V gene TRBV14; TRBD2 matches at 16 bases. After removal of 0 bases from V and 5 bases from J, the junction contained 10 bases not matched to a gene. The germline CDR1 and CDR2 sequences are SGHDN and FVKESK. The CDR3 sequence is 20 residues long. The CDR3 region has the DNA TGTGCCAGCAGCCAAGATACGGGACTAGCGGGGGGGCCCCGGGACAATGAGCAGTTCTTC. Its protein is CASSQDTGLAGGPRDNEQFF. Based on the CDR3 plus reference TRBV14 and TRBJ2-1, the full variable domain is EAGVTQFPSHSVIEKGQTVTLRCDPISGHDNLYWYRRVMGKEIKFLLHFVKESKQDESGMPNNRFLAERTGGTYSTLKVQPAELEDSGVYFCASSQDTGLAGGPRDNEQFFGPGTRLTVL.

The table lists this clonotype with a few counts. The V call is TRBV7-2, the J call TRBJ1-1; 11 nucleotides align to TRBD1. Germline V CDR1 and CDR2: SGHTA, FQGNSA. The V and J ends lost 5 bases and 5 bases, in that order; junction bases with no gene match: 10. This CDR3 is 16 amino acids long. CDR3 protein: CASSLTPGTGGTEAFF. CDR3 coding DNA: TGTGCCAGCAGCCTAACCCCCGGGACAGGGGGAACTGAAGCTTTCTTT.

At least ten counts were recorded for this clonotype. The chain has TRBV3-1 and TRBJ2-7; 9 bases line up with TRBD1. Germline V gene data show CDR1 as LGHDT and CDR2 as YNNKEL (reference sequence). This CDR3 has 16 amino acids. V shed 4 bases and J 2 bases; nucleotides not matched to a gene: 9. CDR3 loop: CASSPPRGTGTYEQYF. Here the CDR3 DNA reads TGTGCCAGCAGCCCCCCCCGGGGGACAGGGACCTACGAGCAGTACTTC.

The DNA for the CDR3 is TGTGCCACCAGTGATTTCGGCACCTCCACAGATACGCAGTATTTT. This codes for CATSDFGTSTDTQYF. V and J are TRBV24-1 and TRBJ2-3; no reliable D call. Trimming stripped 1 base from V and 2 bases from J, with 9 bases between. The CDR3 covers 15 residues. Per germline, CDR1 KGHDR and CDR2 SFDVKD.

This clonotype was seen repeatedly, ten times or more. This chain uses TRBV7-2 with TRBJ1-1, with D uncertain. V was shortened by 5 bases and J by 0 bases, with 10 bases between the two germline ends. Germline CDR1 reads SGHTA; CDR2 reads FQGNSA. The CDR3 loop spans 14 amino acids. The CDR3 spells CASSRTVLNTEAFF. In nucleotides, the CDR3 is TGTGCCAGCAGCCGAACAGTGTTGAACACTGAAGCTTTCTTT.

In the case of this clonotype: A much larger clone is a single base away; this may be a read error. This chain links TRBV6-5 with TRBJ2-1; D unresolved. V dropped 6 bases and J dropped 1 base, with 13 bases sitting between them. CDR1 and CDR2 from the germline V gene are MNHEY and SVGAGI. CDR3 length: 15 residues. CDR3 residues: CASSATLGSYNEQFF. In DNA form, the CDR3 reads TGTGCCAGCAGCGCCACTTTGGGGTCCTACAATGAGCAGTTCTTC.

Regarding this clonotype: A read error may explain this, as a much larger clone is one base away. The V gene is TRBV11-2, the J gene TRBJ2-1; TRBD1 matches at 8 bases. Germline trimming cut 1 base from V and 7 bases from J; bases unmatched to any gene: 3. This CDR3 comprises 14 residues. The V gene's germline CDR1 is SGHAT and CDR2 FQNNGV. CDR3 in amino acids: CASSLGGTGNEQFF. DNA of the CDR3: TGTGCCAGCAGCTTAGGCGGGACAGGAAATGAGCAGTTCTTC.

V gene TRBV5-6 combines with J gene TRBJ1-1; D is perhaps TRBD1 (5 bases). Per the germline V gene, CDR1 is SGHDT and CDR2 is YYEEEE. The CDR3 has 16 amino acids. Deletions cut 0 bases from V and 4 bases from J, with 16 bases between. Here the CDR3 DNA reads TGTGCCAGCAGCTTGGTGGGTACCAGGGCGGGCACTGAAGCTTTCTTT. Residues: CASSLVGTRAGTEAFF.

This clonotype appeared many times. This chain uses TRBV21-1 with TRBJ1-6. TRBV21-1 is a known pseudogene. The CDR3 contains 11 residues. The CDR3 here is CARFDWSPLHF. CDR3 nucleotide sequence: TGTGCCAGGTTCGATTGGTCACCCCTCCACTTT.

This clonotype was seen more than once but under ten times. The chain combines TRBV6-1 with TRBJ1-6; a weak D match, TRBD1 (5 bases). Germline CDR1 and CDR2: MNHNS and SASEGT. The CDR3 extends over 17 amino acids. Trimming stripped 6 bases from V and 5 bases from J, with 20 bases between. CDR3: CASRAKGSGVDNSPLHF. Here the CDR3 DNA reads TGTGCCAGCAGAGCAAAGGGGAGTGGTGTCGATAATTCACCCCTCCACTTT.

This clonotype was recorded once. Just one base apart from a much larger clone, this may be a read error. The chain employs TRBV20-1 and TRBJ1-5; D remains ambiguous. Looked up from germline, CDR1 is DFQATT and CDR2 is SNEGSKA (reference sequence). There are 13 residues in the CDR3. The CDR3 DNA reads TGCAGTGCGATAACCGGTAGCAATCAGTCCCAGCATTTT. Translation: CSAITGSNQSQHF.